This T cell receptor beta chain is from a study of molecular identifiers for immune sequencing clone quantification. The CDR3 loop spans 13 amino acids. The V gene's germline CDR1 is MNHEY and CDR2 SMNVEV (reference sequence). Trimming took 6 bases from V and 4 from J, leaving 12 bases between them. TCRdb re-derived calls from the PCR reads in MiXCR, one entry per CDR3 protein. The table includes about 510,000 distinct CDR3 sequences, about 26% detected once. The sequencing sample was made of naive CD8+ T cells from blood, with Jurkat cell RNA spiked in. The subset denotes: FACS-sorted CD8+CD4-CCR7+CD45RA+ naive T cells. The sequence derives from a human donor in good health. Some libraries in this study had Jurkat cell RNA spiked in. The chain employs TRBV27 and TRBJ1-1; D might be TRBD1 (6 bases). The CDR3 loop is CASRGGATTEAFF. CDR3 in DNA: TGTGCCAGCAGGGGGGGGGCGACCACTGAAGCTTTCTTT.